The 6 T cell receptor beta chains given below trace back to one sample, sequenced in a study of T cell repertoires in cytomegalovirus infection. TCRdb reanalysed the reads using MiXCR and keeps one entry per CDR3 protein. The sample has hundreds of thousands of distinct CDR3 sequences, roughly a sixth seen once; the top ten hold around 12%. Source material: PBMCs. Receptors originate from a human donor in good health (CMV status not recorded). Some clones in this sample may be carry-over from other donors' samples.

This clonotype was seen a handful of times. The chain joins TRBV6-1 to TRBJ1-2, with D perhaps matching TRBD1 (6 bases). Trimming left V 1 base short and J 4 bases short, with 16 bases between. CDR1 and CDR2 (germline): MNHNS, SASEGT. The CDR3 extends over 16 amino acids. CDR3 sequence: CASSEGVSGGFYGYTF. The CDR3 DNA reads TGTGCCAGCAGTGAAGGGGTTTCCGGGGGCTTCTATGGCTACACCTTC.

The gene calls are TRBV5-1 and TRBJ2-3; weak D call: TRBD1 (6 bases). The germline V gene has CDR1 SGHRS and CDR2 YFSETQ. V was clipped by 6 bases and J by 5 bases, with 16 bases between them. The CDR3 has 14 residues. The CDR3 here is CASNQPEQGDTQYF. As DNA, the CDR3 is TGCGCCAGCAACCAACCAGAACAGGGAGATACGCAGTATTTT.

This clonotype occurred a few times. CDR3 bases: TGTGCCAGCAGTTTAGTTGCCCCTCTGCGGTCGCAGTATTTT. Protein sequence: CASSLVAPLRSQYF. V is TRBV28 and J is TRBJ2-3; D unclear. V was shortened by 2 bases and J by 10 bases, with 16 bases between the two germline ends. Per the germline V gene, CDR1 is MDHEN and CDR2 is SYDVKM. The CDR3 spans 14 residues.

There are many counts of this clonotype. The J gene is TRBJ1-2, the V gene TRBV12-3 or TRBV12-4, with a possible D match to TRBD1 (5 bases). This CDR3 is 16 amino acids long. V was shortened by 6 bases and J by 4 bases, with 21 bases between the two germline ends. The CDR3 is CASRAARGGYTYGYTF. Written as DNA, the CDR3 is TGTGCCAGCAGAGCGGCTAGGGGCGGCTACACCTATGGCTACACCTTC.

This clonotype was observed many times. The chain joins TRBV6-5 to TRBJ2-6; 9 bases fit TRBD1. V was pared by 5 bases and J by 10 bases, with 3 bases of the junction left unmatched. The CDR3 length is 13 residues. Germline V lookup: CDR1 MNHEY, CDR2 SVGAGI. In nucleotides, the CDR3 is TGTGCCAGCAGTCCCGGGACAGGGAACGTCCTGACTTTC. As protein: CASSPGTGNVLTF.

The table lists this clonotype with a few counts. The V call is TRBV5-4, the J call TRBJ2-4, with 10 bases fitting TRBD1. The CDR3 has 16 residues. The germline V gene has CDR1 SGHNT and CDR2 YYREEE (reference sequence). The trim removed 2 bases at V and 1 base at J, leaving 3 bases unmatched. CDR3 bases: TGTGCCAGCAGCTTCCGACAGGGGGCGGCCAAAAACATTCAGTACTTC. It specifies CASSFRQGAAKNIQYF.